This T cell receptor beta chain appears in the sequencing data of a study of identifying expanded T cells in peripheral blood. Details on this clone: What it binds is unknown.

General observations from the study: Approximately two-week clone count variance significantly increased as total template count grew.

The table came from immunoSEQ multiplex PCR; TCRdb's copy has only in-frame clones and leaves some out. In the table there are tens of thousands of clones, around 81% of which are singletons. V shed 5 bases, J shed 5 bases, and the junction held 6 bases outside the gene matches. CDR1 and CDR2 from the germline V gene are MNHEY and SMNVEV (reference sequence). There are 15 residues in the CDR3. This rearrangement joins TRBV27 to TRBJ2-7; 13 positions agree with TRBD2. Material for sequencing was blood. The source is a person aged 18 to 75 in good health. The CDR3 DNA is TGTGCCAGCAGTCCACTAGCGGGAGGGCCTGACGAGCAGTACTTC. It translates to CASSPLAGGPDEQYF.